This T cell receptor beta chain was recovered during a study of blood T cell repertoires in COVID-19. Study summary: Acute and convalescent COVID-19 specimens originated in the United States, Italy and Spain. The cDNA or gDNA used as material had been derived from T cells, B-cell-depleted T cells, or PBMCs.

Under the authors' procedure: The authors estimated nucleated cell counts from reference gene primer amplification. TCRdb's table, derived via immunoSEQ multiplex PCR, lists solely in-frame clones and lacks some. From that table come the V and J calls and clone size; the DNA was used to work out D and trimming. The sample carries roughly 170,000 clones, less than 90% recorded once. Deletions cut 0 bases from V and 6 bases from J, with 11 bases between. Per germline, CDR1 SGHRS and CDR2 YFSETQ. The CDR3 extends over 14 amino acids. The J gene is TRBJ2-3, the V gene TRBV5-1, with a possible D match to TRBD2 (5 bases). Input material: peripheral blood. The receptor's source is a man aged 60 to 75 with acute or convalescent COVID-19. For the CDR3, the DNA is TGCGCCAGCAGCTTGGAAGCGAGGGCCGATACGCAGTATTTT. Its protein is CASSLEARADTQYF. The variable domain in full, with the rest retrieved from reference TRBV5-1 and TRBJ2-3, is KAGVTQTPRYLIKTRGQQVTLSCSPISGHRSVSWYQQTPGQGLQFLFEYFSETQRNKGNFPGRFSGRQFSNSRSEMNVSTLELGDSALYLCASSLEARADTQYFGPGTRLTVL.